These 7 T cell receptor beta chains were sequenced from one sample in a study of T cell responses to AZD1222 COVID-19 vaccine. This table comes from immunoSEQ multiplex PCR, and its TCRdb copy is limited to in-frame clones, with some not included. The sample has roughly 150,000 clones, over 80% seen once. Sequenced material: peripheral blood, taken 28 days after the second AZD1222 dose. These receptors originate from an adult who received the AZD1222 COVID-19 vaccine.

This chain joins TRBV7-2 and TRBJ2-7; tentatively, D is TRBD2 (5 bases). The CDR3 has 13 amino acids. V lost 9 bases and J lost 6, with 18 bases in between. Looked up from germline, CDR1 is SGHTA and CDR2 is FQGNSA. The CDR3 reads CASGVGVLPEQYF. In nucleotides, the CDR3 is TGTGCCAGTGGGGTCGGGGTACTCCCCGAGCAGTACTTC.

V gene TRBV5-1 combines with J gene TRBJ1-2; D might be TRBD1 (5 bases). This CDR3 region has 15 residues. Germline lookup yields CDR1 SGHRS and CDR2 YFSETQ. Trimming pared 7 bases from V and 6 bases from J, leaving 22 bases between. The CDR3 coding sequence is TGCGCCAGCCGTCGGGGGGAACGCGTAATGGATGGCTACACCTTC. It translates to CASRRGERVMDGYTF. Full variable domain (remainder filled in from reference TRBV5-1 and TRBJ1-2): KAGVTQTPRYLIKTRGQQVTLSCSPISGHRSVSWYQQTPGQGLQFLFEYFSETQRNKGNFPGRFSGRQFSNSRSEMNVSTLELGDSALYLCASRRGERVMDGYTFGSGTRLTVV.

This chain uses TRBV30 with TRBJ1-2; 7 bases are a match to TRBD1. The trim removed 3 bases at V and 0 bases at J, leaving 7 bases unmatched. Germline-derived CDR1 and CDR2 are GTSNPN and SVGIG (reference sequence). The CDR3 extends over 15 amino acids. The CDR3 DNA reads TGTGCCTGGAGAGCCAGGGGGTCAGCTAACTATGGCTACACCTTC. It translates to CAWRARGSANYGYTF.

Worth noting for this clone: Other DNA sequences in this specimen translate into the identical CDR3. CDR3 protein: CASSRQGARTGELFF. CDR3 DNA: TGTGCCAGCAGCAGACAGGGGGCGAGAACCGGGGAGCTGTTTTTT. The chain joins TRBV28 to TRBJ2-2; TRBD1 matches at 10 bases. After removal of 6 bases from V and 5 bases from J, the junction contained 6 bases not matched to a gene. CDR1 and CDR2 from the germline V gene are MDHEN and SYDVKM. The CDR3 is 15 amino acids.

The V and J genes are TRBV28 and TRBJ2-3, with D possibly being TRBD1 (6 bases). The CDR3 is made up of 15 amino acids. Germline CDR1 MDHEN, CDR2 SYDVKM. Trimming shortened V by 5 bases and J by 2 bases, and 14 bases separated the two germline ends. The CDR3 region has the DNA TGTGCCAGCAGTCAAGACAGGTTCAACACAGATACGCAGTATTTT. Protein product: CASSQDRFNTDTQYF. Full variable domain (rest looked up from reference TRBV28 and TRBJ2-3): DVKVTQSSRYLVKRTGEKVFLECVQDMDHENMFWYRQDPGLGLRLIYFSYDVKMKEKGDIPEGYSVSREKKERFSLILESASTNQTSMYLCASSQDRFNTDTQYFGPGTRLTVL.

CDR3 protein: CASSSRTSGNYEQYF. CDR3 bases: TGTGCCAGCAGTTCGCGGACTAGCGGGAACTACGAGCAGTACTTC. The rearrangement links TRBV6-6 to TRBJ2-7, with 12 positions matching TRBD2. CDR3 length equals 15 residues. Unmatched junction bases numbered 4, after V lost 4 bases and J lost 3 bases. Germline V gene data show CDR1 as MNHNY and CDR2 as SVGAGI (reference sequence).

The chain employs TRBV30 and TRBJ1-1; 8 bases map to TRBD1. The CDR3 has 12 amino acids. CDR1 and CDR2 (germline): GTSNPN, SVGIG (reference sequence). J was trimmed by 4 bases and V by 5 bases; bases with no gene match: 3. The CDR3: CAWLTGVTEAFF. CDR3 sequence (DNA): TGTGCCTGGTTGACAGGGGTCACTGAAGCTTTCTTT.